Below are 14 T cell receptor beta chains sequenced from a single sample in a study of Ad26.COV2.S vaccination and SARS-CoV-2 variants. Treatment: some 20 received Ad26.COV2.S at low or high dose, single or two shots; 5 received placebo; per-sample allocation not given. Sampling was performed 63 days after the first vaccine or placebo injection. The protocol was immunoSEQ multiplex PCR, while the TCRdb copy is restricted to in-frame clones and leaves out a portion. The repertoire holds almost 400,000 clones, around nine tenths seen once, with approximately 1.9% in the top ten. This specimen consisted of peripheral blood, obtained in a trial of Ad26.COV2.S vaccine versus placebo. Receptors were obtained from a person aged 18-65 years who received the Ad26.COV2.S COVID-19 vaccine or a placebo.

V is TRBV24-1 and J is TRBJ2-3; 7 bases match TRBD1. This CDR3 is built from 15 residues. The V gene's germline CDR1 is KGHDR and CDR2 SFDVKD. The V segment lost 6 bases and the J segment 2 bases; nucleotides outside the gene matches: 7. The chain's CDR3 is CATSIGTAYTDTQYF. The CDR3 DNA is TGTGCCACCAGTATCGGGACAGCATACACAGATACGCAGTATTTT.

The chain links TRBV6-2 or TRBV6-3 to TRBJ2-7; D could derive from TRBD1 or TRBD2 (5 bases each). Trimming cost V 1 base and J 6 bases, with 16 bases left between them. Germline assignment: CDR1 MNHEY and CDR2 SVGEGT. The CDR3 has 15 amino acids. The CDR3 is CASSYLGTPSPEQYF. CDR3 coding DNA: TGTGCCAGCAGTTACTTGGGGACCCCTTCGCCCGAGCAGTACTTC.

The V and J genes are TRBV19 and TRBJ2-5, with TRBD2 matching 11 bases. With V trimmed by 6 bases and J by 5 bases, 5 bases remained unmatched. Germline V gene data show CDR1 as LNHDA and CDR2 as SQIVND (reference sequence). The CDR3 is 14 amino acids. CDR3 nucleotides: TGTGCCAGTAGACTAGCGGGAGAAGGGGAGACCCAGTACTTC. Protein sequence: CASRLAGEGETQYF.

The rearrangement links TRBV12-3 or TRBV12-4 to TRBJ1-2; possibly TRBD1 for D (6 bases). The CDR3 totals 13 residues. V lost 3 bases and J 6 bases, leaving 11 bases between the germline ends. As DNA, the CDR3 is TGTGCCAGCAGTTTTTCGGGGGCGAATGGCTACACCTTC. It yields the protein CASSFSGANGYTF.

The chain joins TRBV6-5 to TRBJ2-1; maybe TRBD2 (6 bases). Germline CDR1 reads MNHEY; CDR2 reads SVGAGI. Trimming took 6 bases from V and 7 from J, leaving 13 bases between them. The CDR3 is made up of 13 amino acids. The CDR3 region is CASRNYRGNEQFF. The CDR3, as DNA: TGTGCCAGCAGAAATTACCGGGGGAATGAGCAGTTCTTC.

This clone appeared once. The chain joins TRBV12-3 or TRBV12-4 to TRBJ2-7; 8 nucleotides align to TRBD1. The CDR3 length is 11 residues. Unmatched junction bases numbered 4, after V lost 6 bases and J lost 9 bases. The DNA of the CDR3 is TGTGCCAGCAGCGACAGGGGTTCGCAGTACTTC. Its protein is CASSDRGSQYF.

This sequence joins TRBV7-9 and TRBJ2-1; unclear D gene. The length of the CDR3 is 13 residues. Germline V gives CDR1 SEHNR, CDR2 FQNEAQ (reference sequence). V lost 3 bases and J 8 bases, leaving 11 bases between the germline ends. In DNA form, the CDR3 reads TGTGCCAGCAGCTTCAGGCAGATCGATGAGCAGTTCTTC. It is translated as CASSFRQIDEQFF.

The CDR3: CASSRRTGPYEQYF. DNA for the CDR3: TGTGCCAGCAGTCGACGGACAGGTCCCTACGAGCAGTACTTC. J is TRBJ2-7 and V is TRBV6-2 or TRBV6-3; 7 bases align to TRBD1. The V gene end was trimmed by 5 bases and the J gene end by 2 bases; junction bases not matched to a gene: 6. Germline-derived CDR1 and CDR2 are MNHEY and SVGEGT. The CDR3 length is 14 residues.

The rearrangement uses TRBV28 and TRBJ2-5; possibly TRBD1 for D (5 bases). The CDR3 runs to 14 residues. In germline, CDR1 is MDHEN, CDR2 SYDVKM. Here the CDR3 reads CASARGSYQETQYF. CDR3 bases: TGTGCTTCAGCTAGGGGCTCGTACCAAGAGACCCAGTACTTC.

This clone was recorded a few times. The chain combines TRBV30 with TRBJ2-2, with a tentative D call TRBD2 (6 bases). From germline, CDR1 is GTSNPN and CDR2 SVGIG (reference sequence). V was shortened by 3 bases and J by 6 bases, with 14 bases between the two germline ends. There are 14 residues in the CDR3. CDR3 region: CAWSREFEPGELFF. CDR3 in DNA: TGTGCCTGGAGCCGGGAGTTCGAACCCGGGGAGCTGTTTTTT.

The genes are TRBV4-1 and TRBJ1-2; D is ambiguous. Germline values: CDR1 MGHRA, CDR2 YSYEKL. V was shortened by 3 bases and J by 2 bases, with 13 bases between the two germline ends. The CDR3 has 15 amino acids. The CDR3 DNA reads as TGCGCCAGCAGCCAGGCCCAGACTGCGAACTATGGCTACACCTTC. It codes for CASSQAQTANYGYTF.

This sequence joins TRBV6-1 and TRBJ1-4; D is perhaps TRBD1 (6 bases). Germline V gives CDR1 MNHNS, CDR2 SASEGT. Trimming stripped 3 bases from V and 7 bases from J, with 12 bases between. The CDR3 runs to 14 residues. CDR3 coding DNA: TGTGCCAGCAGTGACGAGGGGGGGTTTGAAAAACTGTTTTTT. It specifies CASSDEGGFEKLFF.

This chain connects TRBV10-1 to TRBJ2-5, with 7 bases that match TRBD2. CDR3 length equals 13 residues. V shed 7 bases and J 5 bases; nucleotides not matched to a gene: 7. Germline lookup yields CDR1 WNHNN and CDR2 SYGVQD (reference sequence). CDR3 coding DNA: TGCGCCAGCACCCCAGCGGGATCGGAGACCCAGTACTTC. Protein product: CASTPAGSETQYF.

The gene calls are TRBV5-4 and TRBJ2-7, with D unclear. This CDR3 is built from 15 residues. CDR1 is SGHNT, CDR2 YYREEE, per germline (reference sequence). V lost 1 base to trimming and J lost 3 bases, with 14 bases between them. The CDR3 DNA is TGTGCCAGCAGCTTGACCCCTGACTCTAACTACGAGCAGTACTTC. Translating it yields CASSLTPDSNYEQYF.